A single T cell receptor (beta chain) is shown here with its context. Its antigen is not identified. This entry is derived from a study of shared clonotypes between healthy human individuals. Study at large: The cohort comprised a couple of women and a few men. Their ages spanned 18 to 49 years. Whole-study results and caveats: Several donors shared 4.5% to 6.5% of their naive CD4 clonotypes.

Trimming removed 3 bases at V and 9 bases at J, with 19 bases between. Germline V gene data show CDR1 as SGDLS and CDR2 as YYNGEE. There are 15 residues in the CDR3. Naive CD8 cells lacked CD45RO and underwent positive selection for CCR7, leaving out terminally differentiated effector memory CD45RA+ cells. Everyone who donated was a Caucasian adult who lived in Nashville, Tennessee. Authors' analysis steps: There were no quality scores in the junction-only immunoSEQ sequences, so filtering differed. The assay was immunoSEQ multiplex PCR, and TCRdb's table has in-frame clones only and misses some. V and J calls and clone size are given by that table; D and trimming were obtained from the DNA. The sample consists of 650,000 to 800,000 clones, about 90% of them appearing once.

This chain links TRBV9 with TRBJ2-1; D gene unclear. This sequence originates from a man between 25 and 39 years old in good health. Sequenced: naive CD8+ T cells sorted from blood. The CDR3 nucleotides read TGTGCCAGCAGCGCCAGCCCCGACTCGCTGTCTGAGCAGTTCTTC. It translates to CASSASPDSLSEQFF.